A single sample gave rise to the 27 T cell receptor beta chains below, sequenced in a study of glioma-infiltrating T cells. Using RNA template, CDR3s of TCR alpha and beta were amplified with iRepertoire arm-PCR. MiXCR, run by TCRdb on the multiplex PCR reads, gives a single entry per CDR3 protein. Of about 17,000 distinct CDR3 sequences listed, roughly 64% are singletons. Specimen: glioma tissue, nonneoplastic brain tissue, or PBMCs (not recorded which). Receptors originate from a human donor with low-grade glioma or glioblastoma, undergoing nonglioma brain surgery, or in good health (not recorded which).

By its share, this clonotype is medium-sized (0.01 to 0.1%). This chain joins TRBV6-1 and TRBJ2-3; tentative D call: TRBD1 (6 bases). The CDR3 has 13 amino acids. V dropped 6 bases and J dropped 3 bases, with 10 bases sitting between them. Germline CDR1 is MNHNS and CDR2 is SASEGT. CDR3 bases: TGTGCCAGCAGCGTTCAGGGGACAGATACGCAGTATTTT. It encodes CASSVQGTDTQYF.

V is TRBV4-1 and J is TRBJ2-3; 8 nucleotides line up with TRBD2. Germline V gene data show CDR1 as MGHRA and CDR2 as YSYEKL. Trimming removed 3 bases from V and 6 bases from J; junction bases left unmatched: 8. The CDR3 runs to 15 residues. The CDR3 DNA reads TGCGCCAGCAGCCAGGATAGCGGGACCTGGGATACGCAGTATTTT. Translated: CASSQDSGTWDTQYF.

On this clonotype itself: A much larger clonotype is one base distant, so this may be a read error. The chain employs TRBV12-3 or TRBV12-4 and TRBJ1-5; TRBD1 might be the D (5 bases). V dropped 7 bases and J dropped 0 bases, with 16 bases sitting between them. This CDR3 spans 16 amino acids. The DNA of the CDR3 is TGTGCCAGCAATTCACACCAGGGATATAGCAATCAGCCCCAGCATTTT. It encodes CASNSHQGYSNQPQHF.

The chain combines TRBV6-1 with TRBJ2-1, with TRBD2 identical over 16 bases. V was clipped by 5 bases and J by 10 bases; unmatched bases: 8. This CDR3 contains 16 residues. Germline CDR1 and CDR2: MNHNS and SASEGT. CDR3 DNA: TGTGCCAGCAGTTCCTGGGGACTAGCGGGAGGGCTGGAGCAGTTCTTC. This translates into CASSSWGLAGGLEQFF.

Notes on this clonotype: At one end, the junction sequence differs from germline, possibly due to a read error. In DNA form, the CDR3 reads TGCGCCAGCAGCCAAGAGCACGGGGAGACCCAGTACTTC. Encoded protein: CASSQEHGETQYF. This chain links TRBV7-2 with TRBJ2-5, with D uncertain. Germline V gives CDR1 SGHTA, CDR2 FQGNSA. CDR3 length equals 13 residues.

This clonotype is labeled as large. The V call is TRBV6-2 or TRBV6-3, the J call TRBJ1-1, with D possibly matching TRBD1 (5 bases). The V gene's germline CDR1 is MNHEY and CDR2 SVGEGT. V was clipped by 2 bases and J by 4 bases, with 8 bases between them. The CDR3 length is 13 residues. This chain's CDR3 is CASSYQGTTEAFF. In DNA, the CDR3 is TGTGCCAGCAGTTACCAGGGAACCACTGAAGCTTTCTTT.

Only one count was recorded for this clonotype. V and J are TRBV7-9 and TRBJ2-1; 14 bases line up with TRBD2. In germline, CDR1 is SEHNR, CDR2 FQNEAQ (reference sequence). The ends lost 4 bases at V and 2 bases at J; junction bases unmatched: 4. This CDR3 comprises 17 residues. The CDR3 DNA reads TGTGCCAGCAGCTCGGGACTAGCGGGAGTGGCCTACAATGAGCAGTTCTTC. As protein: CASSSGLAGVAYNEQFF.

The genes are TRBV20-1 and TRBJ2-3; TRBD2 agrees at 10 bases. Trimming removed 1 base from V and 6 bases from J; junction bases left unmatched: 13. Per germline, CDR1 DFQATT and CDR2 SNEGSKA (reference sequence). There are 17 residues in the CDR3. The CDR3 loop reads CSARVLPLAGVRDTQYF. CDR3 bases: TGCAGTGCTAGAGTGCTACCCCTAGCGGGGGTAAGGGATACGCAGTATTTT.

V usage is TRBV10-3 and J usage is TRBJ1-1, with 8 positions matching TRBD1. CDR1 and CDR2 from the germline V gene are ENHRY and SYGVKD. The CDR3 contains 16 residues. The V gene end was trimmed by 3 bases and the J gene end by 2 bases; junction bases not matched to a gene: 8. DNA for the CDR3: TGTGCCATCAGTGACCCAGGGACAGGCGGAAACACTGAAGCTTTCTTT. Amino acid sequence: CAISDPGTGGNTEAFF.

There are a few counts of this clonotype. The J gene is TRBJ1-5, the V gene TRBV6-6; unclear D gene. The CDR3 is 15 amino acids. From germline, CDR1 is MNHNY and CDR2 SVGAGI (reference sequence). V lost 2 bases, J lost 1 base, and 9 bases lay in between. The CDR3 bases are TGTGCCAGCAGTTACGGAGTAAGGAGCAATCAGCCCCAGCATTTT. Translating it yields CASSYGVRSNQPQHF.

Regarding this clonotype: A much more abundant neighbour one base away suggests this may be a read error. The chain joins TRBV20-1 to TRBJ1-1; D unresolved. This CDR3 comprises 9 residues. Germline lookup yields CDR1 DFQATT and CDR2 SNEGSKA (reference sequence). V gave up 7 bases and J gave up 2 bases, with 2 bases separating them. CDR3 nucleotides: TGCAGTGGAAACACTGAAGCTTTCTTT. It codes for CSGNTEAFF.

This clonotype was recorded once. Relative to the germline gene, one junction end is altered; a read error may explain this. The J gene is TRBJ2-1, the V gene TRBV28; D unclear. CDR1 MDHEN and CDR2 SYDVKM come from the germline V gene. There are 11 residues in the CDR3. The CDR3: CASRLSREQFF. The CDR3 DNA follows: TGTGCCAGCAGGTTATCCAGGGAGCAGTTCTTC.

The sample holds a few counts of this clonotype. The CDR3 nucleotides read TGTGCCAGCAGAAGCGGGGGGGCCGCGGAGACCGGGGAGCTGTTTTTT. Protein product: CASRSGGAAETGELFF. The V call is TRBV6-5, the J call TRBJ2-2, with 10 bases lining up with TRBD2. The CDR3 length is 16 residues. Per germline, CDR1 MNHEY and CDR2 SVGAGI. Trimming at V came to 6 bases and at J to 5 bases, leaving 9 bases not matched to a gene.

The CDR3 DNA reads TGTGCCAGCAGTTCAACAGGCAAGCCCCAGCATTTT. Translating it yields CASSSTGKPQHF. This sequence joins TRBV27 and TRBJ1-5; D might be TRBD1 (5 bases). V was trimmed by 4 bases and J by 8 bases, leaving 9 bases between them. Germline CDR1 and CDR2: MNHEY and SMNVEV (reference sequence). The CDR3 spans 12 residues.

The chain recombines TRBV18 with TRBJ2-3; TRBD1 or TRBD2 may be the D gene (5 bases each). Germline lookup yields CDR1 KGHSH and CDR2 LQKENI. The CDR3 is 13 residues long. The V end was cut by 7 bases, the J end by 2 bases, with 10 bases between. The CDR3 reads CASFGAFTDTQYF. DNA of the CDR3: TGTGCCAGCTTCGGGGCATTCACAGATACGCAGTATTTT. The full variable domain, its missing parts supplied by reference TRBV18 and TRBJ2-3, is NAGVMQNPRHLVRRRGQEARLRCSPMKGHSHVYWYRQLPEEGLKFMVYLQKENIIDESGMPKERFSAEFPKEGPSILRIQQVVRGDSAAYFCASFGAFTDTQYFGPGTRLTVL.

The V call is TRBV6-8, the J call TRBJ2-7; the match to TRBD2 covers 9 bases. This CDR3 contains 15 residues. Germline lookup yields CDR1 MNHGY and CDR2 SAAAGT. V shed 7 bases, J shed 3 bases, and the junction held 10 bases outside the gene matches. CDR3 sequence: CASTRGRREGYEQYF. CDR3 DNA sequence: TGTGCCAGCACAAGAGGAAGGCGGGAGGGCTACGAGCAGTACTTC.

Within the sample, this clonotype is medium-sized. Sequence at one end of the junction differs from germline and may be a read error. CDR3 amino acids: CTSGGTGNTEAFF. The DNA of the CDR3 is TGTACCAGCGGAGGGACAGGGAACACTGAAGCTTTCTTT. The V and J genes are TRBV6-2 or TRBV6-3 and TRBJ1-1; 8 bases match TRBD1. This CDR3 has 13 residues. Looked up from germline, CDR1 is MNHEY and CDR2 is SVGEGT.

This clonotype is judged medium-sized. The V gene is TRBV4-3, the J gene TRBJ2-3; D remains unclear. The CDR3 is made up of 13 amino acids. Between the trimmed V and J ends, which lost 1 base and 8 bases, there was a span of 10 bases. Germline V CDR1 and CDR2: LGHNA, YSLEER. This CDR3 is CASSQVALSTQYF. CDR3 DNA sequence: TGCGCCAGCAGCCAAGTTGCGCTCTCTACGCAGTATTTT.

The CDR3 loop reads CASSKTANTEAFF. The CDR3 DNA reads TGTGCCAGCAGTAAAACAGCGAACACTGAAGCTTTCTTT. V usage is TRBV6-2 or TRBV6-3 and J usage is TRBJ1-1; D remains ambiguous. Germline assignment: CDR1 MNHEY and CDR2 SVGEGT. The CDR3 sequence is 13 residues long. V was pared by 5 bases and J by 1 base, with 8 bases between.

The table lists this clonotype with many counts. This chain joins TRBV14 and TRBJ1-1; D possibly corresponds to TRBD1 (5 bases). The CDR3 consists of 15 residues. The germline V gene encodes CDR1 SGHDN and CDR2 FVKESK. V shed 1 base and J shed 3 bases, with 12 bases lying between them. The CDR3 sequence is CASSQGYRLDTEAFF. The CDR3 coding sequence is TGTGCCAGCAGCCAAGGTTACAGGCTCGACACTGAAGCTTTCTTT.

DNA of the CDR3: TGTGCCACCAGCAGATCTTATGGGGGCGAAACTGAAGCTTTCTTT. Protein: CATSRSYGGETEAFF. J is TRBJ1-1 and V is TRBV15; D possibly corresponds to TRBD1 (6 bases). From germline, CDR1 is LNHNV and CDR2 YYDKDF (reference sequence). V was pared by 2 bases and J by 5 bases, with 15 bases between. CDR3 length: 15 amino acids.

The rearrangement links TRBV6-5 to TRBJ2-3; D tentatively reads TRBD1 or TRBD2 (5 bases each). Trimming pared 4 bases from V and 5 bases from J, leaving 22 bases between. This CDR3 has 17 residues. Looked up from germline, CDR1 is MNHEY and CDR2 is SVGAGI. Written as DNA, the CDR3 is TGTGCCAGCAGTTGGGACCGGGGTAGCGTGAGTATAGATACGCAGTATTTT. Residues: CASSWDRGSVSIDTQYF.

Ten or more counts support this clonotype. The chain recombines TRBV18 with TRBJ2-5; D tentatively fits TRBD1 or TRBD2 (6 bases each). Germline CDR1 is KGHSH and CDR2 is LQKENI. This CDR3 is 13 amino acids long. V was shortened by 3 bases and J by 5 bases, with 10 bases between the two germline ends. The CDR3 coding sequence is TGTGCCAGCTCACCCGGGGGCCACGAGACCCAGTACTTC. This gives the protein CASSPGGHETQYF.

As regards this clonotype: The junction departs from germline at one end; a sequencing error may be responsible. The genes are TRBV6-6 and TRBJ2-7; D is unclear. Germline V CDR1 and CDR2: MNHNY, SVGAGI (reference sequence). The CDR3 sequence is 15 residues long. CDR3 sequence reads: CASNPLGERSHEQYF. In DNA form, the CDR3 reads TGTGCCAGCAATCCCCTTGGAGAGAGGTCCCACGAGCAGTACTTT.

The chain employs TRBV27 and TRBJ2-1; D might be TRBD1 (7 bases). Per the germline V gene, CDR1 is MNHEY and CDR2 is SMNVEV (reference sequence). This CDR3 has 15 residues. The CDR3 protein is CDRSLGQGGYNEQFF. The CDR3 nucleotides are TGTGACAGAAGCTTAGGGCAGGGGGGCTACAATGAGCAGTTCTTC.

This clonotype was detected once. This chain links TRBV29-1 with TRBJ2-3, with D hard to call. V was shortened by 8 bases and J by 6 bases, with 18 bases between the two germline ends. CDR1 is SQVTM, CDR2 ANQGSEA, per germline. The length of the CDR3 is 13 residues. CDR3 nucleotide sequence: TGCAGCATGACGGCCCTGAGTGGGGATACGCAGTATTTT. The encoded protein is CSMTALSGDTQYF.

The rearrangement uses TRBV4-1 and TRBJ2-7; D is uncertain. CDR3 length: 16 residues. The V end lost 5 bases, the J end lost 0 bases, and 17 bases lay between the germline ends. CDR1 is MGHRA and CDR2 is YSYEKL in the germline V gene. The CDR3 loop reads CASSRDSPGLSYEQYF. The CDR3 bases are TGCGCCAGCAGCAGAGATTCGCCAGGTCTCTCCTACGAGCAGTACTTC.